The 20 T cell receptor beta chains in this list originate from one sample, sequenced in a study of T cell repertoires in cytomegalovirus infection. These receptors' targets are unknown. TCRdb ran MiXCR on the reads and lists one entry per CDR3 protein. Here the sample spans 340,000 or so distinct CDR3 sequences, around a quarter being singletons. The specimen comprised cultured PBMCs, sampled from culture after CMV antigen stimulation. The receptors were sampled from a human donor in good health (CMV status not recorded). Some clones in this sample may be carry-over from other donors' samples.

For the CDR3, the DNA is TGTGCCAGCAGCTCGACAGGGGGTCAGCCCCAGCATTTT. Its translation is CASSSTGGQPQHF. The rearrangement links TRBV7-2 to TRBJ1-5; 9 bases align to TRBD1. V lost 4 bases, J lost 6 bases, and 1 base stayed unmatched. This CDR3 spans 13 amino acids. Germline CDR1 reads SGHTA; CDR2 reads FQGNSA.

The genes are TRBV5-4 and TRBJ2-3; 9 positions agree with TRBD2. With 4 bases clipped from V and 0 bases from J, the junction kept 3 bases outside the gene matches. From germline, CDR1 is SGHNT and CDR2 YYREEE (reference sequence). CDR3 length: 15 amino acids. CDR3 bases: TGTGCCAGCAGCACCGGACTAGCGAGCACAGATACGCAGTATTTT. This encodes CASSTGLASTDTQYF.

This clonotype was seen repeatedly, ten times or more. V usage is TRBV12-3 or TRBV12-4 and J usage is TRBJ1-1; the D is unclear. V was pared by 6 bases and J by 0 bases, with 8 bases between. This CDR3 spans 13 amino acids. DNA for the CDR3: TGTGCCAGCAGCCCCCAAATGAACACTGAAGCTTTCTTT. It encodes CASSPQMNTEAFF.

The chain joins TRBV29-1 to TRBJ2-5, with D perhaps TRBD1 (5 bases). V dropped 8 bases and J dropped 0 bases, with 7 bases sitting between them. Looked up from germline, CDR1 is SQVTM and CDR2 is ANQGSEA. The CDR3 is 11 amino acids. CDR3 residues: CSWGHQETQYF. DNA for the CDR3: TGCAGCTGGGGCCACCAAGAGACCCAGTACTTC.

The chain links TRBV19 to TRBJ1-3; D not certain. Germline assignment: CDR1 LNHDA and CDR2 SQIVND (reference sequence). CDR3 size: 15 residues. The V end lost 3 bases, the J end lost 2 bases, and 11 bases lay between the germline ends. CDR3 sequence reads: CASSISGLPGNTIYF. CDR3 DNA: TGTGCCAGTAGTATTTCCGGGCTCCCTGGAAACACCATATATTTT.

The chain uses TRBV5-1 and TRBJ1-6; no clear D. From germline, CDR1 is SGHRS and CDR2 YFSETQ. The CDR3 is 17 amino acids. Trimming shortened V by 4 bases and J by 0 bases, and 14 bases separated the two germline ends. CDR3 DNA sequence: TGCGCCAGCAGCGGGCAGCCGGTGAGCTCCTATAATTCACCCCTCCACTTT. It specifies CASSGQPVSSYNSPLHF.

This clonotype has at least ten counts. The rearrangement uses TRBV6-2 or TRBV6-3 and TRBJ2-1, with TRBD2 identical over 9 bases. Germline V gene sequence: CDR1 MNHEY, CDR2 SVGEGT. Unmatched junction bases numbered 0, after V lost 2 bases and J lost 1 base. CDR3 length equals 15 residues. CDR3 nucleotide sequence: TGTGCCAGCAGTTACCTAGCGGGATCCTACAATGAGCAGTTCTTC. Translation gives CASSYLAGSYNEQFF.

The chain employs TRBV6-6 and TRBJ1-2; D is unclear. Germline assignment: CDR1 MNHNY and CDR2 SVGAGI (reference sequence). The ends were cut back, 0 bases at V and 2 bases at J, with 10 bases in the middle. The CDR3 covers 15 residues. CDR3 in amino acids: CASSYSADGNYGYTF. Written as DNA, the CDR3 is TGTGCCAGCAGTTACTCCGCGGACGGCAACTATGGCTACACCTTC.

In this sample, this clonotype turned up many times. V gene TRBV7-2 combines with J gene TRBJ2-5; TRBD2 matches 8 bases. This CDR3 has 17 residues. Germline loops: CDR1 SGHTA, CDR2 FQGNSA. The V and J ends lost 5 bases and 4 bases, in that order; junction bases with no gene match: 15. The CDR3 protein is CASSLNPIAGMGETQYF. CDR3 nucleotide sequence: TGTGCCAGCAGCCTAAACCCAATAGCGGGAATGGGAGAGACCCAGTACTTC.

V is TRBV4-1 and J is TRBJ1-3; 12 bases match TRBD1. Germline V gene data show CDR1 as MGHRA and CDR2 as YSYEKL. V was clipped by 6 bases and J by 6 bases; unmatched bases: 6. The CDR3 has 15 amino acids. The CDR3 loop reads CASSSGQGAQNTIYF. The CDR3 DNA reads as TGCGCCAGCAGTTCGGGACAGGGGGCTCAAAACACCATATATTTT.

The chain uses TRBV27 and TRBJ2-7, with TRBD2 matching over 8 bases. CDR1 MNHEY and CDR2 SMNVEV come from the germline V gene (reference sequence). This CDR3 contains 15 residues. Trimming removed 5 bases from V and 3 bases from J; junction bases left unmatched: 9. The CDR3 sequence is CASSASGLGDYEQYF. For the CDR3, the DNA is TGTGCCAGCAGTGCTTCGGGACTAGGGGACTACGAGCAGTACTTC.

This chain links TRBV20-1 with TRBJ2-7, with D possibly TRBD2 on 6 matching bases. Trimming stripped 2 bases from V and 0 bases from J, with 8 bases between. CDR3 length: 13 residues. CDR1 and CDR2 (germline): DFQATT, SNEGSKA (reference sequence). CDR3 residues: CSARLASSYEQYF. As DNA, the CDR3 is TGCAGTGCTAGACTAGCGAGCTCCTACGAGCAGTACTTC.

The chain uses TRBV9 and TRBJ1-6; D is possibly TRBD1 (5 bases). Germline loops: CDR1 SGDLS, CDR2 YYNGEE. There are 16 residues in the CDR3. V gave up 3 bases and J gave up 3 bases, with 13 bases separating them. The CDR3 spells CASSAAGLGYNSPLHF. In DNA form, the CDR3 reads TGTGCCAGCAGCGCTGCGGGACTCGGCTATAATTCACCCCTCCACTTT. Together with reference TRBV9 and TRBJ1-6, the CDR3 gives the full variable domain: DSGVTQTPKHLITATGQRVTLRCSPRSGDLSVYWYQQSLDQGLQFLIQYYNGEERAKGNILERFSAQQFPDLHSELNLSSLELGDSALYFCASSAAGLGYNSPLHFGNGTRLTVT.

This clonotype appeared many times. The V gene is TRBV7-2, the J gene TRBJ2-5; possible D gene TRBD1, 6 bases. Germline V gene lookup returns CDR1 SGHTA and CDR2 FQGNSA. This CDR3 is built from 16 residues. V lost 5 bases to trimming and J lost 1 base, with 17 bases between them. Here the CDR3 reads CASSQPMDSLQETQYF. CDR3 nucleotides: TGTGCCAGCAGCCAACCAATGGACAGCCTCCAAGAGACCCAGTACTTC.

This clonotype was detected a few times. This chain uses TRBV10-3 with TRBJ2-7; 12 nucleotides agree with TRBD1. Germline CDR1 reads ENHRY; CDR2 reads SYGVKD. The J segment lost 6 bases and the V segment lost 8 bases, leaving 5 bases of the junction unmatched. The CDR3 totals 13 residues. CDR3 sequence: CAIGGQGAFEQYF. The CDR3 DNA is TGTGCCATCGGGGGACAGGGGGCTTTCGAGCAGTACTTC.

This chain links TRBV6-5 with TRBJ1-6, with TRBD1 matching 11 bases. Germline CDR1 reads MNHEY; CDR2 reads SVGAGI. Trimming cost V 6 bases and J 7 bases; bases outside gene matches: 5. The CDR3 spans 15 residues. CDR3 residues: CASSRGTGGNSPLHF. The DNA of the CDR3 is TGTGCCAGCAGCCGGGGGACAGGGGGGAATTCACCCCTCCACTTT.

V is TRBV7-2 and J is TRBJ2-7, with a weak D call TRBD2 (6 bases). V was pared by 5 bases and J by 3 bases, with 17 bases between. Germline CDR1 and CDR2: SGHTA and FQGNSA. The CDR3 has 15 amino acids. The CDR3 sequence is CASSRGWGGSYEQYF. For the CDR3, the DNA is TGTGCCAGCAGCCGGGGGTGGGGTGGGAGCTACGAGCAGTACTTC.

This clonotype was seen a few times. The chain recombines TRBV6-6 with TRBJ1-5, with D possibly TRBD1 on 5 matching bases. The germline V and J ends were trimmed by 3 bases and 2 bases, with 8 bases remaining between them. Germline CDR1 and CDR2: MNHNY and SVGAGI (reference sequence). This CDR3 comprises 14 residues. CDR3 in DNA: TGTGCCAGCAGTTATGGGGGTGGCAATCAGCCCCAGCATTTT. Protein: CASSYGGGNQPQHF.

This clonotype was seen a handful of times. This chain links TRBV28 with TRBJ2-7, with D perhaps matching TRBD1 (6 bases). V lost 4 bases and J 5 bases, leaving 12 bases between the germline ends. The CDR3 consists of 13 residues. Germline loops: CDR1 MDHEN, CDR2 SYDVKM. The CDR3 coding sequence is TGTGCCAGCAGTTCAGGACAGTTGGACGAGCAGTACTTC. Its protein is CASSSGQLDEQYF.

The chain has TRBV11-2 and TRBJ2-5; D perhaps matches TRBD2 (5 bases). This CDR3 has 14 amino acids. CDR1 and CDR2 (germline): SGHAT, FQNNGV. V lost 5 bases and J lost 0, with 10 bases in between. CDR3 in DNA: TGTGCCAGCAGCCCTACGACTAACCAAGAGACCCAGTACTTC. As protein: CASSPTTNQETQYF.